The 17 T cell receptor beta chains reported below all come from one sample, sequenced in a study of cytomegalovirus exposure and HLA in healthy donors. Researchers ran the PCR with 60 Vbeta and 13 Jbeta primers. Sequencing used immunoSEQ multiplex PCR; TCRdb keeps in-frame clones, though not all of them. Of about 85,000 clones detected, 75% to 85% appear once; the ten largest clones hold less than 40%. The specimen was PBMCs. All receptors derive from a man aged 45-65 years in good health and CMV-seropositive.

The chain combines TRBV5-6 with TRBJ2-3; TRBD1 matches 8 bases. Germline V gene lookup returns CDR1 SGHDT and CDR2 YYEEEE. V shed 4 bases, J shed 2 bases, and the junction held 9 bases outside the gene matches. This CDR3 comprises 16 residues. CDR3: CASSRTGLYFTDTQYF. CDR3 DNA sequence: TGTGCCAGCAGCAGGACAGGGCTATACTTCACAGATACGCAGTATTTT.

V usage is TRBV29-1 and J usage is TRBJ1-2; possible D gene TRBD1, 5 bases. Trimming left V 2 bases short and J 6 bases short, with 16 bases between. CDR1 is SQVTM and CDR2 is ANQGSEA in the germline V gene. CDR3 length equals 14 residues. The CDR3 reads CSVERGGTRNGYTF. CDR3 nucleotide sequence: TGCAGCGTTGAAAGGGGCGGAACCAGGAATGGCTACACCTTC. Drawing the rest from reference TRBV29-1 and TRBJ1-2, the complete variable domain is SAVISQKPSRDICQRGTSLTIQCQVDSQVTMMFWYRQQPGQSLTLIATANQGSEATYESGFVIDKFPISRPNLTFSTLTVSNMSPEDSSIYLCSVERGGTRNGYTFGSGTRLTVV.

The chain combines TRBV18 with TRBJ1-1; TRBD1 is a possible D gene (6 bases). The CDR3 totals 13 residues. CDR1 and CDR2 (germline): KGHSH, LQKENI. V lost 3 bases, J lost 5 bases, and 10 bases lay in between. The CDR3 reads CASSPTGMTEAFF. For the CDR3, the DNA is TGTGCCAGCTCACCCACAGGGATGACTGAAGCTTTCTTT.

As for this clone: Its ends do not fully match the called genes, so a read error is possible. The rearrangement uses TRBV4-2 and TRBJ2-7, with TRBD2 as a possible D gene (6 bases). Germline V gene sequence: CDR1 LGHNA, CDR2 YNFKEQ. The CDR3 sequence is 14 residues long. This CDR3 reads CASSQGLANTPPIF. The CDR3 DNA reads as TGTGCCAGCAGCCAAGGCCTAGCGAACACCCCCCCCATCTTC.

Of note for this clone: Sequence at one end of the junction differs from germline and may be a read error. The chain links TRBV7-6 to TRBJ2-4; the match to TRBD2 covers 9 bases. Germline CDR1 reads SGHVS; CDR2 reads FNYEAQ. The CDR3 extends over 17 amino acids. DNA for the CDR3: TGTGCCAGCAGCCCCCTTGGCCAGGGACTAGCCAAAAACAGTCAGTACTTC. This sequence encodes CASSPLGQGLAKNSQYF.

The rearrangement uses TRBV12-5 and TRBJ1-2; TRBD1 agrees at 7 bases. CDR3 length: 15 amino acids. V was pared by 5 bases and J by 4 bases, with 10 bases of the junction left unmatched. Germline CDR1 reads LGHNT; CDR2 reads FRNRAP. The chain's CDR3 is CASGPGTENIYGYTF. The CDR3 DNA reads as TGTGCTAGTGGTCCCGGGACAGAAAATATCTATGGCTACACCTTC.

The chain combines TRBV27 with TRBJ2-1, with TRBD2 matching 14 bases. The CDR3 sequence is 16 residues long. Germline lookup yields CDR1 MNHEY and CDR2 SMNVEV (reference sequence). V lost 5 bases, J lost 4 bases, and 4 bases stayed unmatched. The CDR3 sequence is CASSTRTSGRYNEQFF. DNA of the CDR3: TGTGCCAGCAGTACCAGGACTAGCGGGAGGTACAATGAGCAGTTCTTC.

Points on this clone: The junction and the germline gene differ at one end; a read error may be behind it. J is TRBJ2-7 and V is TRBV5-4, with D possibly being TRBD1 (5 bases). CDR3 length: 12 amino acids. Per the germline V gene, CDR1 is SGHNT and CDR2 is YYREEE (reference sequence). In DNA form, the CDR3 reads TGTGCCAGCAGTTTCGGTGGGCAGGGTCGGGTGTTC. It codes for CASSFGGQGRVF.

The CDR3 DNA follows: TGTGCCACCCAGCGCACTAGCGGGAGGACAGATACGCAGTATTTT. Residues: CATQRTSGRTDTQYF. The chain combines TRBV19 with TRBJ2-3; TRBD2 matches at 12 bases. The ends lost 10 bases at V and 3 bases at J; junction bases unmatched: 8. Germline V lookup: CDR1 LNHDA, CDR2 SQIVND (reference sequence). The CDR3 is 15 residues long.

To note about this clone: An end of the junction does not agree with germline; a read error may underlie this. This chain links TRBV7-2 with TRBJ1-2; maybe TRBD1 (5 bases). CDR3 length: 13 amino acids. CDR1 is SGHTA and CDR2 is FQGNSA in the germline V gene. CDR3 DNA sequence: TGTGCCAGCAGCCTAGCGGGGTCGGGGGGGTTGACCTTC. It codes for CASSLAGSGGLTF.

This clone was observed a handful of times. J is TRBJ2-5 and V is TRBV30; 10 bases are a match to TRBD2. The V gene end was trimmed by 0 bases and the J gene end by 5 bases; junction bases not matched to a gene: 3. From germline, CDR1 is GTSNPN and CDR2 SVGIG (reference sequence). This CDR3 spans 14 amino acids. The CDR3 region has the DNA TGTGCCTGGAGTGTAGTTAGCGGGAGGGAGACCCAGTACTTC. Residues: CAWSVVSGRETQYF.

This rearrangement joins TRBV5-4 to TRBJ2-7; 7 bases match TRBD1. CDR3 length equals 15 residues. Trimming at V came to 0 bases and at J to 3 bases, leaving 6 bases not matched to a gene. Germline values: CDR1 SGHNT, CDR2 YYREEE (reference sequence). The CDR3 sequence: CASSLGQGEGYEQYF. The CDR3 DNA reads TGTGCCAGCAGCTTGGGGCAGGGGGAAGGCTACGAGCAGTACTTC.

The J gene is TRBJ2-5, the V gene TRBV30; 11 nucleotides align to TRBD2. The end of the DNA is better explained by TRBJ2-7, so the J call may be wrong. Germline CDR1 and CDR2: GTSNPN and SVGIG (reference sequence). This CDR3 is built from 15 residues. CDR3 nucleotide sequence: TGTGCCTGGAGGGGGACTAGCGGATTCCTATACGAGCAGTACTTC. This codes for CAWRGTSGFLYEQYF.

This chain connects TRBV5-4 to TRBJ2-7; the D gene is possibly TRBD2 (6 bases). Between the trimmed V and J ends, which lost 2 bases and 6 bases, there was a span of 9 bases. CDR1 SGHNT and CDR2 YYREEE come from the germline V gene (reference sequence). This CDR3 has 12 amino acids. In DNA, the CDR3 is TGTGCCAGCAGCTTAAGGGGACTCGAGCAGTACTTC. Residues: CASSLRGLEQYF.

The rearrangement links TRBV12-5 to TRBJ1-5; D is possibly TRBD1 (6 bases). Trimming removed 7 bases from V and 9 bases from J, with 16 bases in between. The CDR3 extends over 13 amino acids. From germline, CDR1 is LGHNT and CDR2 FRNRAP. The CDR3 spells CASALNRARPQHF. DNA for the CDR3: TGTGCTAGTGCCCTCAACAGGGCCCGGCCCCAGCATTTT. The whole variable domain, remainder taken from reference TRBV12-5 and TRBJ1-5, is DARVTQTPRHKVTEMGQEVTMRCQPILGHNTVFWYRQTMMQGLELLAYFRNRAPLDDSGMPKDRFSAEMPDATLATLKIQPSEPRDSAVYFCASALNRARPQHFGDGTRLSIL.

The genes are TRBV27 and TRBJ2-3; perhaps TRBD2 as D (6 bases). This CDR3 is built from 15 residues. Germline lookup yields CDR1 MNHEY and CDR2 SMNVEV (reference sequence). V was trimmed by 3 bases and J by 3 bases, leaving 13 bases between them. This CDR3 reads CASSLGGIETDTQYF. CDR3 bases: TGTGCCAGCAGTTTGGGCGGGATAGAAACAGATACGCAGTATTTT.

V gene TRBV6-5 combines with J gene TRBJ2-3; TRBD1 aligns across 7 bases. Germline values: CDR1 MNHEY, CDR2 SVGAGI. CDR3 length equals 15 residues. V was clipped by 6 bases and J by 2 bases; unmatched bases: 8. The CDR3 sequence is CASRRPGQSTDTQYF. The CDR3 DNA reads as TGTGCCAGCAGACGTCCGGGACAGTCCACAGATACGCAGTATTTT.